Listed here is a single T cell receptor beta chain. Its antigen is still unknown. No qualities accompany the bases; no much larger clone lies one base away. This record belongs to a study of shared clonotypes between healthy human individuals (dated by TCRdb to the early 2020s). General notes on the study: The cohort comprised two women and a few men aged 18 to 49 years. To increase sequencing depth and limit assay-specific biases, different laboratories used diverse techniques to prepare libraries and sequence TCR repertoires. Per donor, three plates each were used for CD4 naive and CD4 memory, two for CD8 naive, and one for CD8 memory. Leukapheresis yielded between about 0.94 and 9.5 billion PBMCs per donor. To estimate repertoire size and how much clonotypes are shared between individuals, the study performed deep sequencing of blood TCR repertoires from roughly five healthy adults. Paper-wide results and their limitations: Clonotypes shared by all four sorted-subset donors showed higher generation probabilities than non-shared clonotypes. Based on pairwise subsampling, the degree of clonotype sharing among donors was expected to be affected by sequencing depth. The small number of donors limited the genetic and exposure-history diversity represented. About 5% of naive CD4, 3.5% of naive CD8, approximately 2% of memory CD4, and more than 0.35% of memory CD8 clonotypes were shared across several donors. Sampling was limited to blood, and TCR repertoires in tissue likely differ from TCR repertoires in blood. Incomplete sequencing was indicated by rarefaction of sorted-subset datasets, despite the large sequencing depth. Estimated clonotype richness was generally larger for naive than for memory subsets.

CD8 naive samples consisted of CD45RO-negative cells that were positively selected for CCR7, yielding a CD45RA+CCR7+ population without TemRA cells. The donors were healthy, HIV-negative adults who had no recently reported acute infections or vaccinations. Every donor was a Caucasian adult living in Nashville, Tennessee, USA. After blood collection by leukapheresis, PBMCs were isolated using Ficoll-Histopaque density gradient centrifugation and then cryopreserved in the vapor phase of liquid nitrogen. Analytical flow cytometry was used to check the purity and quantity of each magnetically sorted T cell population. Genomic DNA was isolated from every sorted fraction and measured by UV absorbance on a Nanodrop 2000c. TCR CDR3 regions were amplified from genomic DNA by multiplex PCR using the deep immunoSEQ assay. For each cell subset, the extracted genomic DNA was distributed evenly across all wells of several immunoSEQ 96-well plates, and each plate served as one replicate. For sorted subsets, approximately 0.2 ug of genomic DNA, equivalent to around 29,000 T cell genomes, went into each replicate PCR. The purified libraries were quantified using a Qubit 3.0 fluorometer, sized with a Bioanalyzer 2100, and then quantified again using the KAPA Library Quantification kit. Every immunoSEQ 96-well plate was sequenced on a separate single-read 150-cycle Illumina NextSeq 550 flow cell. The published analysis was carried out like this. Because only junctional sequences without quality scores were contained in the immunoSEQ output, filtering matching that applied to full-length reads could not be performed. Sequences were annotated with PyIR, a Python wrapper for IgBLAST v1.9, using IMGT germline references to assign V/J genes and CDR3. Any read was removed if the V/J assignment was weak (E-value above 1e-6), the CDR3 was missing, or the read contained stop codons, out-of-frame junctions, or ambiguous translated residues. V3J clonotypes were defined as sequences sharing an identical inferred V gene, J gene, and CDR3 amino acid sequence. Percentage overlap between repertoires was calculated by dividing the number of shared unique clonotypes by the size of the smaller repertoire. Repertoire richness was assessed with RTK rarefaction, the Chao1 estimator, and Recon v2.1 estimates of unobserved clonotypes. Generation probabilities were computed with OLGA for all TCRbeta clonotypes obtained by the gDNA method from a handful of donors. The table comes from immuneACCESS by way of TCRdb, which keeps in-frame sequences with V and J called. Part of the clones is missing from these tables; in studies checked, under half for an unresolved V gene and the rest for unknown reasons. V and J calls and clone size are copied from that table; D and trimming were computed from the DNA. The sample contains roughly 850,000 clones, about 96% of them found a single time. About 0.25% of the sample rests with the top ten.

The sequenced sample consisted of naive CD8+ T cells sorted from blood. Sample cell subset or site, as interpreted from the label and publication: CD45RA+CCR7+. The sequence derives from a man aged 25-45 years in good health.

CDR3 protein: CASSMTSGPNSYNEQFF. The DNA sequence is TGTGCCAGTAGTATGACTAGCGGGCCGAACTCCTACAATGAGCAGTTCTTC. The chain was built from TRBV19 and TRBJ2-1; 10 middle bases align to TRBD2. Ends trimmed: V by 3 bases, J by 0 bases; bases unmatched to a gene: 5. Sequences LNHDA (CDR1) and SQIVND (CDR2) are obtained from the germline V gene (reference sequence). The CDR3 runs 17 amino acids, cysteine and phenylalanine included. Of the read, only the CDR3 DNA is kept; its 51 bases are in frame from base 1.